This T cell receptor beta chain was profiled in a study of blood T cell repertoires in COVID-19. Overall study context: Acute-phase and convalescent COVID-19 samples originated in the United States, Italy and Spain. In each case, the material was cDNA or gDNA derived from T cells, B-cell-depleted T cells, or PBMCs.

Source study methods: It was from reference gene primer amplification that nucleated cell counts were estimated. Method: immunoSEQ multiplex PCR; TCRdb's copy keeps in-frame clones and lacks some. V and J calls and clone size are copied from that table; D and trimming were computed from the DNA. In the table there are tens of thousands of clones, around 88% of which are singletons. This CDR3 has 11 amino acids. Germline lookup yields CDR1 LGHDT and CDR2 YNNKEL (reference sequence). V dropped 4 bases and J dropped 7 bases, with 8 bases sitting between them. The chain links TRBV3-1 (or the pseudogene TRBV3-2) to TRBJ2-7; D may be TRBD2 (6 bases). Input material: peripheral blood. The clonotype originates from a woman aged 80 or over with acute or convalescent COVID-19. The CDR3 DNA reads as TGTGCCAGCAGCCCTGGGAGGGAGCAGTACTTC. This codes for CASSPGREQYF.